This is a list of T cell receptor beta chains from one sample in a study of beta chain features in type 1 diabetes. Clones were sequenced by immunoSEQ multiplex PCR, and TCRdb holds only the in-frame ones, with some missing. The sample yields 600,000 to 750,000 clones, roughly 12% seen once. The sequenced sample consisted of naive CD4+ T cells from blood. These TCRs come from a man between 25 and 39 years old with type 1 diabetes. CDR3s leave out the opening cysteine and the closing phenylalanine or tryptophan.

CDR3 protein: AWSGQGSYEQY
V gene: TRBV30

CDR3 protein: AWRRTGGAFVEKLF
V gene: TRBV30

CDR3 protein: ASSLDIYEQY
V gene: TRBV7-2

CDR3 protein: ASRIRDKNTEAF
V gene: TRBV7-2

CDR3 protein: ASSATSSWGYT
V gene: TRBV7-8

CDR3 protein: SVEVPTGGTNYGYT
V gene: TRBV29-1

CDR3 protein: ASSMDSQGPYEQY
V gene: TRBV19

CDR3 protein: ASSSDPKGEKLF
V gene: TRBV7-2

CDR3 protein: ASSQGEANVLT
V gene: TRBV4-2

CDR3 protein: ASSLEAGGGDTQY
V gene: TRBV5-1

CDR3 protein: ASSVGVGYNEQF
V gene: TRBV9

CDR3 protein: SAGPVVDGAEAF
V gene: TRBV29-1

CDR3 protein: ASSRVEGRGPPVTQY
V gene: TRBV4-2

CDR3 protein: ASSRGGLLQETQY
V gene: TRBV9

CDR3 protein: ATKEPWLAGATETQY
V gene: TRBV15

CDR3 protein: ASSQGSNSPAF
V gene: TRBV4-2

CDR3 protein: ASRSVKSSYEQY
V gene: TRBV7-3

CDR3 protein: ASSSGQGFGTGELF
V gene: TRBV11-3

CDR3 protein: ASSLGDTQY
V gene: TRBV6-5

CDR3 protein: ASSQASSYSYEQY
V gene: TRBV4-1

CDR3 protein: ASSLQGPTDTQY
V gene: TRBV5-1

CDR3 protein: ASSLVKGGPY
V gene: TRBV28

CDR3 protein: ASSQGLSGAYEQY
V gene: TRBV18

CDR3 protein: ASSVGGTGDGKLF
V gene: TRBV2

CDR3 protein: AWGRQDDQPQH
V gene: TRBV30

CDR3 protein: ASSGRTGSQETQY
V gene: TRBV5-1

CDR3 protein: ASSQDSTQPQH
V gene: TRBV7-2

CDR3 protein: ASSLEGYGYT
V gene: TRBV28

CDR3 protein: ASSSDRGLAEQF
V gene: TRBV27

CDR3 protein: ASSWAGQRDAEGYT
V gene: TRBV5-4

CDR3 protein: AISESGRAYEQY
V gene: TRBV10-3

CDR3 protein: ASSGSGQSNQPQH
V gene: TRBV9

CDR3 protein: ASSTPGQPLREQY
V gene: TRBV5-6

CDR3 protein: ASSIGGQPYGYT
V gene: TRBV19

CDR3 protein: ASSPPGDSYEQY
V gene: TRBV7-9

CDR3 protein: ASSLAGPYEQY
V gene: TRBV7-2

CDR3 protein: ASSLDRSSYNEQF
V gene: TRBV7-3

CDR3 protein: ASSIGQGSFGANVLT
V gene: TRBV19

CDR3 protein: SGREMNYGYT
V gene: TRBV29-1

CDR3 protein: ASSPTSGGTDTQY
V gene: TRBV4-2

CDR3 protein: ASSVITGNTEAF
V gene: TRBV7-9

CDR3 protein: ASSLTENYGYT
V gene: TRBV19